A selection of T cell receptor beta chains follows, all from one sample in a study of shared clonotypes between healthy human individuals. TCRdb keeps only in-frame clones here, not all; method: immunoSEQ multiplex PCR. The data contain roughly 2.2 million clones, more than 80% of them singletons. The sequencing input was naive CD4+ T cells from PBMCs. The receptors were gathered from a man between 18 and 29 years old in good health. Some clones in this sample may be carry-over from other donors' samples. The CDR3 runs from the conserved cysteine through the conserved F or W. A D gene is named only where the DNA matches it firmly. Clone size appears in some rows only: once, few, many, or a class for an expanded clone.

d_call,clone_size,v_call,j_call,cdr3_length,cdr3_nt,cdr3_aa
TRBD2,NA,TRBV11-2,TRBJ2-2,17,TGTGCCAGCAGCTTGACCAGCGGGAGGATGAACACCGGGGAGCTGTTTTTT,CASSLTSGRMNTGELFF
TRBD2,NA,TRBV29-1,TRBJ2-1,17,TGCAGCGTTGGGCAAAAAGCGGGAGGTCGGTCCTACAATGAGCAGTTCTTC,CSVGQKAGGRSYNEQFF
TRBD1,NA,TRBV4-2,TRBJ1-4,15,TGTGCCAGCAGCCCCTTAGGACAGGGTCCAGAAAAACTGTTTTTT,CASSPLGQGPEKLFF
NA,NA,TRBV28,TRBJ1-4,15,TGTGCCAGCAGGCCCCTATTGAAGACTTTGGGAAAACTGTTTTTT,CASRPLLKTLGKLFF
TRBD1,NA,TRBV5-6,TRBJ2-3,14,TGTGCCAGCAGCACGGACAGGACTTCGGATACGCAGTATTTT,CASSTDRTSDTQYF
NA,NA,TRBV9,TRBJ1-5,14,TGTGCCAGCAGTGCGGAGGGTGGCAATCAGCCCCAGCATTTT,CASSAEGGNQPQHF
NA,NA,TRBV28,TRBJ2-3,12,TGTGCCAGCAGTTTACTGGTCGATACGCAGTATTTT,CASSLLVDTQYF
NA,NA,TRBV18,TRBJ2-2,18,TGTGCCAGCTCACTACAGACCGCACAGGGAGCGAACACCGGGGAGCTGTTTTTT,CASSLQTAQGANTGELFF
TRBD1,NA,TRBV5-1,TRBJ2-2,16,TGCGCCAGCGGACCGGGACAGGGGACGTTGACCGGGGAGCTGTTTTTT,CASGPGQGTLTGELFF
TRBD1,NA,TRBV7-6,TRBJ1-3,16,TGTGCCAGCAGCTTAGGCGGGGACAGGGCTGGAAACACCATATATTTT,CASSLGGDRAGNTIYF
TRBD2,NA,TRBV28,TRBJ2-1,14,TGTGCCAGCTTCTTCCGGGGGACTAGGGGTGAGCAGTTCTTC,CASFFRGTRGEQFF
NA,NA,TRBV27,TRBJ1-2,13,TGTGCCAGCAGTCCACACGGGGACTATGGCTACACCTTC,CASSPHGDYGYTF
TRBD1,NA,TRBV7-9,TRBJ2-7,14,TGTGCCAGCAGCCAACGACAGGGTGCCTACGAGCAGTACTTC,CASSQRQGAYEQYF
NA,NA,TRBV28,TRBJ2-1,15,TGTGCCAGCAGTTTACTCGGGAGTACGATCAATGAGCAGTTCTTC,CASSLLGSTINEQFF
NA,NA,TRBV7-2,TRBJ2-7,15,TGTGCCAGCAGCTTAGTCTCCAGGGGCCTAGGCGAGCAGTACTTC,CASSLVSRGLGEQYF
NA,once,TRBV6-6,TRBJ2-2,13,TGTGCCAGCAGTTCCACAGGGACCGGGGAGCTGTTTTTT,CASSSTGTGELFF
TRBD2,once,TRBV27,TRBJ2-7,17,TGTGCCAGCAGTTTGAGGTTCGGAGGGAGGGCCTTGAACGAGCAGTACTTC,CASSLRFGGRALNEQYF
TRBD2,NA,TRBV6-1,TRBJ2-5,13,TGTGCCAGCAGGGGGGATGGGAGGGCCCCCCAGTACTTC,CASRGDGRAPQYF
NA,NA,TRBV20-1,TRBJ1-1,11,TGCAGTGCTAGCGGGTACACTGAAGCTTTCTTT,CSASGYTEAFF
NA,NA,TRBV5-4,TRBJ2-7,11,TGTGCCAGCAGCTTGGGAGACGAGCAGTACTTC,CASSLGDEQYF
TRBD1,NA,TRBV27,TRBJ2-5,15,TGTGCCAGCAGTTTACTAGGACAGGGCGGGGAGACCCAGTACTTC,CASSLLGQGGETQYF
NA,NA,TRBV5-4,TRBJ1-1,14,TGTGCCAGCAGCTTGGCCGGGGGGGCCACTGAAGCTTTCTTT,CASSLAGGATEAFF
TRBD1,once,TRBV25-1,TRBJ2-7,15,TGTGCCAGCAGCCCATCGGACAGGGGGGCCTACGAGCAGTACTTC,CASSPSDRGAYEQYF
NA,NA,TRBV5-4,TRBJ2-3,15,TGTGCCAGCAGCTTGGAACCGGGAGCGACAGATACGCAGTATTTT,CASSLEPGATDTQYF
TRBD1,NA,TRBV18,TRBJ2-2,15,TGTGCCAGCTCATCGCGACAGGGGGACGGCGGGGAGCTGTTTTTT,CASSSRQGDGGELFF
NA,NA,TRBV28,TRBJ2-7,16,TGTGCCAGCAGTTTAGGCGGGGCCCAAGTGTCCTACGAGCAGTACTTC,CASSLGGAQVSYEQYF
TRBD2,NA,TRBV5-1,TRBJ2-5,16,TGCGCCAGCAGCTTCCAGGGCGGGGGGAGACAAGAGACCCAGTACTTC,CASSFQGGGRQETQYF
NA,NA,TRBV9,TRBJ2-7,13,TGTGCCAGCAGCCGGGACGGGGATAGCGAGCAGTACTTC,CASSRDGDSEQYF
TRBD1,NA,TRBV5-5,TRBJ1-5,14,TGTGCCAGCAGCTGGGACAGGGCAAATCAGCCCCAGCATTTT,CASSWDRANQPQHF
NA,NA,TRBV6-1,TRBJ2-6,15,TGTGCCAGCAGTACCACAGGGTCTGGGGCCAACGTCCTGACTTTC,CASSTTGSGANVLTF
NA,NA,TRBV11-2,TRBJ2-7,14,TGTGCCAGCAGCCCCAGGCGGGGTTTTGCTGGCCAGTACTTC,CASSPRRGFAGQYF
NA,NA,TRBV19,TRBJ1-5,13,TGTGCCAGTAGTGATAGGGCCAATCAGCCCCAGCATTTT,CASSDRANQPQHF
NA,NA,TRBV5-1,TRBJ2-1,15,TGCGCCAGCAGCTTGGAAGGCCAACGTTGGGGTGAGCAGTTCTTC,CASSLEGQRWGEQFF
TRBD1,NA,TRBV7-9,TRBJ2-6,17,TGTGCCAGCAGCAGACTCAGGGGGAGAGCTGGGGCCAACGTCCTGACTTTC,CASSRLRGRAGANVLTF
TRBD1,NA,TRBV19,TRBJ2-1,13,TGTGCCAGTAGTATAAACAGGGGCGGTGAGCAGTTCTTC,CASSINRGGEQFF
TRBD1,NA,TRBV5-1,TRBJ2-1,13,TGCGCCAGCAGCTTAAATACGGGACAGCAGCAGTTCTTC,CASSLNTGQQQFF
TRBD1,NA,TRBV7-6,TRBJ1-1,17,TGTGCCAGCAGCTTCCCCCGGGACAGGCTTGGGGACACTGAAGCTTTCTTT,CASSFPRDRLGDTEAFF
TRBD1,NA,TRBV4-1,TRBJ2-7,17,TGCGCCAGCAGCCAAAATGGGGTCAGGGGGATCTCCTACGAGCAGTACTTC,CASSQNGVRGISYEQYF
NA,NA,TRBV4-1,TRBJ2-1,15,TGCGCCAGCAGCCTGGACCCTAGCTCCTACAATGAGCAGTTCTTC,CASSLDPSSYNEQFF
TRBD1,NA,TRBV4-2,TRBJ1-1,16,TGTGCCAGCAGCCGCCCTTGGGGGACAGGGGACGCTGAAGCTTTCTTT,CASSRPWGTGDAEAFF
NA,few,TRBV7-3,TRBJ1-1,12,TGTGCCAGCAGCGCCGGGGGGCCTGAAGCTTTCTTT,CASSAGGPEAFF
NA,NA,TRBV28,TRBJ2-2,12,TGTGCCAGCAGGGTCGGAACCGGGGAGCTGTTTTTT,CASRVGTGELFF
TRBD1,NA,TRBV19,TRBJ1-2,19,TGTGCCAGTAGTATAGACACCAGGGCATCCGGGACAGGGACTTATGGCTACACCTTC,CASSIDTRASGTGTYGYTF
NA,NA,TRBV21-1,TRBJ1-1,16,TGTGCCAGCAGCGAGGTAGGGGCGAAAGAAAAGACTGAAGCTTTCTTT,CASSEVGAKEKTEAFF
NA,NA,TRBV9,TRBJ2-3,14,TGTGCCAGCAGCCTGCGTGCGGGCACAGATACGCAGTATTTT,CASSLRAGTDTQYF
NA,once,TRBV7-8,TRBJ1-3,15,TGTGCCAGCAGCTTATCTACCGCGTCTCACAACACCATATATTTT,CASSLSTASHNTIYF
NA,NA,TRBV28,TRBJ1-2,14,TGTGCCAGCAGTAGGGTTTTGGTCGACTATGGCTACACCTTC,CASSRVLVDYGYTF
NA,NA,TRBV5-6,TRBJ1-4,14,TGTGCCAGCAGTTCGGGACGGCGAAATGAAAAACTGTTTTTT,CASSSGRRNEKLFF
NA,NA,TRBV18,TRBJ1-4,14,TGTGCCAGCTCACCAGAGGCAACTAATGAAAAACTGTTTTTT,CASSPEATNEKLFF
NA,NA,TRBV18,TRBJ2-5,10,TGTGCCAGCTCGCAAGAGACCCAGTACTTC,CASSQETQYF
TRBD2,NA,TRBV5-1,TRBJ2-1,13,TGCGCCAGCAGCCCAGGACTAGTGGATGAGCAGTTCTTC,CASSPGLVDEQFF
NA,once,TRBV19,TRBJ2-3,14,TGTGCCAGTAGTATGGGTAGATTGGCAGATACGCAGTATTTT,CASSMGRLADTQYF
NA,few,TRBV18,TRBJ1-1,15,TGTGCCAGCTCACCACTCGGACAGATGAACACTGAAGCTTTCTTT,CASSPLGQMNTEAFF
NA,NA,TRBV15,TRBJ2-7,14,TGTGCCACCAGCAGAGATCGGGGGCCCTACGAGCAGTACTTC,CATSRDRGPYEQYF